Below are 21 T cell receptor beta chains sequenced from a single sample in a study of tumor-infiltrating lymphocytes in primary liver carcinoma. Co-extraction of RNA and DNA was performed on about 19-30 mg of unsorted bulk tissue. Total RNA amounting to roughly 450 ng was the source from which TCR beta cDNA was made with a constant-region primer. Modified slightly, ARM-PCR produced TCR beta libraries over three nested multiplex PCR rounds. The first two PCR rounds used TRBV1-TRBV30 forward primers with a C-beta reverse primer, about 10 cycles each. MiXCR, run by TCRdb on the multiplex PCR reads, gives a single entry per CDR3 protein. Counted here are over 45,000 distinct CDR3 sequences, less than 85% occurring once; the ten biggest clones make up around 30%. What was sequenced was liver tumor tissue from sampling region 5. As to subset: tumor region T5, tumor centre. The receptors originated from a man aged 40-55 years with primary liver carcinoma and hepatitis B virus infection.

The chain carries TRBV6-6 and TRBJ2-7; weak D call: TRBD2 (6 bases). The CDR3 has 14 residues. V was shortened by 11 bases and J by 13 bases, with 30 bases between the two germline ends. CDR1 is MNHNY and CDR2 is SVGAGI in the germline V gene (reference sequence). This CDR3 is CAVGRQQHFYVQYF. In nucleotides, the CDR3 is TGTGCCGTCGGGAGACAGCAGCATTTCTACGTGCAATACTTC.

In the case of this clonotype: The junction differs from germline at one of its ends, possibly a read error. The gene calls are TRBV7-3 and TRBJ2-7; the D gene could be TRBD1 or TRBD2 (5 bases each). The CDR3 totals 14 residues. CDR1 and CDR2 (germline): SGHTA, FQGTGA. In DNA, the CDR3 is TGTGCCAGCAGCCTCAGTGGGGAGAGGGGAGAGCAGTACTTT. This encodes CASSLSGERGEQYF.

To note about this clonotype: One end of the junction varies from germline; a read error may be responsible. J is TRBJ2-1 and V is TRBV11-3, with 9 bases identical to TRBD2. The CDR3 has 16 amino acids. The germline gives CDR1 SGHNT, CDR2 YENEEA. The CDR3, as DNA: TGTCCCAGCAGCTTGGCGTGGGATAGCGGGGGACCTGAGCAGTTCTTC. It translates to CPSSLAWDSGGPEQFF.

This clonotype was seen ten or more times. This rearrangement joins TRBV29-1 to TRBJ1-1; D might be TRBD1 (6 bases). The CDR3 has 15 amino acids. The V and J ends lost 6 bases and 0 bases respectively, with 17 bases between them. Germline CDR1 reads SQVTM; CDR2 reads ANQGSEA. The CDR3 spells CSVAAGAQMNTEAFF. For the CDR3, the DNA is TGCAGCGTCGCAGCAGGGGCCCAAATGAACACTGAAGCTTTCTTT.

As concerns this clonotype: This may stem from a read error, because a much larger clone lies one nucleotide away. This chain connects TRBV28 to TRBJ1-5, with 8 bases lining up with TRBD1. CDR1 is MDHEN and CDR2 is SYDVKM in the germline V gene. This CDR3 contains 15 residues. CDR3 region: CASSPPGGFNQPEHF. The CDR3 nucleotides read TGTGCCAGCAGTCCTCCAGGGGGCTTCAATCAGCCCGAGCATTTT.

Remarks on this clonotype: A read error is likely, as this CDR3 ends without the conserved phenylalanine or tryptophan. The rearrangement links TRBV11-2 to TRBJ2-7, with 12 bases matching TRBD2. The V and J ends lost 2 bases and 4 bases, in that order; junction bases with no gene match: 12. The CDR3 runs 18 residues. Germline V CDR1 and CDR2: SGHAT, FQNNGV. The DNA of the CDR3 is TGTGCCAGCAGCTTATCTGTTGGTCTAGCGGGAGGGGGGTACGAGCAGTACCTC. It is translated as CASSLSVGLAGGGYEQYL.

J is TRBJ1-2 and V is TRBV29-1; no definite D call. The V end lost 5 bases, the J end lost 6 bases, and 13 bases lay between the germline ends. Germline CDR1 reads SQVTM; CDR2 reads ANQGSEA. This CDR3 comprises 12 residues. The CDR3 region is CSVKHEGHGYTF. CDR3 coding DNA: TGCAGCGTTAAACACGAGGGCCATGGCTACACCTTC.

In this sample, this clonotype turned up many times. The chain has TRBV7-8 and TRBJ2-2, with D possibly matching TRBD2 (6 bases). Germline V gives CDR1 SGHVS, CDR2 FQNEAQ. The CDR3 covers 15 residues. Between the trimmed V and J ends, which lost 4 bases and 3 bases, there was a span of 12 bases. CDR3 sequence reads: CASSYGGQYTGELFF. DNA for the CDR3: TGTGCCAGCAGCTACGGGGGTCAATACACCGGGGAGCTGTTTTTT. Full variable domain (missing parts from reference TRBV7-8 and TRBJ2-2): GAGVSQSPRYKVAKRGQDVALRCDPISGHVSLFWYQQALGQGPEFLTYFQNEAQLDKSGLPSDRFFAERPEGSVSTLKIQRTQQEDSAVYLCASSYGGQYTGELFFGEGSRLTVL.

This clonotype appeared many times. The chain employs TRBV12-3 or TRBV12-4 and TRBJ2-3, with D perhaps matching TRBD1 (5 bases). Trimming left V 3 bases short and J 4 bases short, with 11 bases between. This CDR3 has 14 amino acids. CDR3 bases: TGTGCCAGCAGTTTCATCCAGGGCGCAGATACGCAGTATTTT. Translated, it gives CASSFIQGADTQYF.

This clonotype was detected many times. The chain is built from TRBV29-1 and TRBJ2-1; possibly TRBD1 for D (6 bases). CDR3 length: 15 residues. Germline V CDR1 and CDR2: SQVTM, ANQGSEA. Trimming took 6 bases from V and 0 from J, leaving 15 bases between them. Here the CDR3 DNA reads TGCAGCGTACACCCAGGGGCGAGCTCCTACAATGAGCAGTTCTTC. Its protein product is CSVHPGASSYNEQFF.

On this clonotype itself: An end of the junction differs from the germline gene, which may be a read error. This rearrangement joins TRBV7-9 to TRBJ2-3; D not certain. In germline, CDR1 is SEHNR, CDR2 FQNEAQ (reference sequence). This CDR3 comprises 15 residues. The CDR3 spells CASSFAGGSTDTQYF. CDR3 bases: TGTGCCAGCAGCTTTGCCGGCGGTAGCACAGATACACAGTATTTT.

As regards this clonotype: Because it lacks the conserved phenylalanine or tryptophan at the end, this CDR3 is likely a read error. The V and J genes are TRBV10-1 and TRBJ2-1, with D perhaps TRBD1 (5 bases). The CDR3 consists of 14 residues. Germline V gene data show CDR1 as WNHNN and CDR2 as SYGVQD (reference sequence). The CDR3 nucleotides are TGCACCAGCAGCGACAGTAGCTCCTACAGTGAGCAGTTCCTC. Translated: CTSSDSSSYSEQFL.

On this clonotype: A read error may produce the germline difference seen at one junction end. In DNA form, the CDR3 reads TGTGCCAGCAGCTTATCCTGGAGCACCGGGGAGCTGTGTTTT. Residues: CASSLSWSTGELCF. The chain carries TRBV11-2 and TRBJ2-2; possibly TRBD2 for D (5 bases). This CDR3 is 14 amino acids long. CDR1 is SGHAT, CDR2 FQNNGV, per germline.

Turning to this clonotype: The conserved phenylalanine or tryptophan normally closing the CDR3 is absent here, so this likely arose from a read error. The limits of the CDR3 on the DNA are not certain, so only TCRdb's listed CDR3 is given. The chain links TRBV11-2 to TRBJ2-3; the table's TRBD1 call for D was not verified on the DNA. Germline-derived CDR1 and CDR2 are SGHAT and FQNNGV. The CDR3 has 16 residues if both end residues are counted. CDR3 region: CASSAQPGAVTDTQYL.

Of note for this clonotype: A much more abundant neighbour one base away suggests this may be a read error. CDR3 amino acids: CAWGPLGHIQYF. The CDR3 bases are TGTGCCTGGGGTCCCCTGGGGCACATTCAGTACTTC. This chain connects TRBV30 to TRBJ2-4; D possibly corresponds to TRBD1 (5 bases). Looked up from germline, CDR1 is GTSNPN and CDR2 is SVGIG (reference sequence). There are 12 residues in the CDR3. V shed 5 bases and J shed 8 bases, with 13 bases lying between them.

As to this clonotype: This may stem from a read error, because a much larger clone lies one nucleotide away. In DNA, the CDR3 is TGTGCCATCAGTTTGATGAACACAGATACGCAGTATTTT. The encoded protein is CAISLMNTDTQYF. This rearrangement joins TRBV28 to TRBJ2-3, with D unclear. Germline CDR1 reads MDHEN; CDR2 reads SYDVKM. This CDR3 has 13 amino acids.

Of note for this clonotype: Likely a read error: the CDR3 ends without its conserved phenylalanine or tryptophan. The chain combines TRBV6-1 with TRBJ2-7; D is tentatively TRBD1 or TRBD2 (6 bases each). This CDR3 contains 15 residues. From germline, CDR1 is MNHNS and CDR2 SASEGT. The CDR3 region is CVSTPRRGAILEQYS. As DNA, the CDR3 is TGTGTCAGCACCCCTCGAAGGGGGGCGATACTCGAGCAGTACTCC.

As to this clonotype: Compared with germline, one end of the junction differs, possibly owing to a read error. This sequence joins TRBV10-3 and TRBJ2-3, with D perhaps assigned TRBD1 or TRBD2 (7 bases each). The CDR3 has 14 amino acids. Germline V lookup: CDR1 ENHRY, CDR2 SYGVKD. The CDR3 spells CDILGGGGPDTQYF. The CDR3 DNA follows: TGTGACATCTTGGGAGGGGGCGGCCCAGATACGCAGTATTTT.

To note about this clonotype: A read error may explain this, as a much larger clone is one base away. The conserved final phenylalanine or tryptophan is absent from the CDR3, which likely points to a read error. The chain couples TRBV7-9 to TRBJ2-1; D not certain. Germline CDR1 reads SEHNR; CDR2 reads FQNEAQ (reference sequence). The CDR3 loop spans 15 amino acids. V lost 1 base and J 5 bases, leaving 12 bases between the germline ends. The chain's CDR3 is CASSLELAVDNEQFS. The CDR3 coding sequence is TGTGCCAGCAGCTTAGAGCTGGCGGTAGACAATGAGCAGTTCTCC.

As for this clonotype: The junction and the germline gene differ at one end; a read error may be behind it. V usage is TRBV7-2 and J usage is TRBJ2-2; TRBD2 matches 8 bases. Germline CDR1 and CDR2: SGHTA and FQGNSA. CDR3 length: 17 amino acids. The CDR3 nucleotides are TGTGCCAGCAGCTTATACGGAGGACTAGCTAGCACCGGAGAGCTGTTTTTT. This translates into CASSLYGGLASTGELFF. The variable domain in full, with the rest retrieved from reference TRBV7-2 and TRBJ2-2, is GAGVSQSPSNKVTEKGKDVELRCDPISGHTALYWYRQSLGQGLEFLIYFQGNSAPDKSGLPSDRFSAERTGGSVSTLTIQRTQQEDSAVYLCASSLYGGLASTGELFFGEGSRLTVL.

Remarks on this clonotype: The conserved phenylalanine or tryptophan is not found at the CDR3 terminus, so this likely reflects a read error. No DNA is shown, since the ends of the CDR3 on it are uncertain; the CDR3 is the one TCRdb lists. The CDR3 here is CTSSPGGYEQYS. The genes are TRBV11-2 and TRBJ2-7; the table's TRBD1 call for D was not verified on the DNA. Germline lookup yields CDR1 SGHAT and CDR2 FQNNGV. The CDR3 adds up to 12 amino acids, both ends counted.